This record concerns one TCR beta chain sequence. What it binds is not known. This record comes from a study of cytomegalovirus exposure and HLA in healthy donors. Clones were read by immunoSEQ multiplex PCR, and TCRdb kept only the in-frame ones, dropping some. Of some 170,000 clones in the sample, roughly nine tenths were seen once. General study results and limits: A subsequent analysis found that TCR clusters from the first cohort also tended to co-occur in the approximately 130 validation repertoires, with approximately 95% of cluster scores above 0. Some TCR beta chains (around 160 of them) were listed as cytomegalovirus-associated. In vitro checks showed that a few CMV-associated chains really do target CMV antigens.

Trimming removed 8 bases at V and 15 bases at J, with 20 bases between. This CDR3 has 12 residues. The germline gives CDR1 MNHEY, CDR2 SVGAGI. The sequence derives from a young woman in good health and CMV-seronegative. The material sequenced was PBMCs. The chain carries TRBV6-5 and TRBJ2-4; TRBD2 might be the D (6 bases). CDR3 in DNA: TGTGCCAGCCGCTCATTCGGGGGTCCGGGGTACTTC. This translates into CASRSFGGPGYF.